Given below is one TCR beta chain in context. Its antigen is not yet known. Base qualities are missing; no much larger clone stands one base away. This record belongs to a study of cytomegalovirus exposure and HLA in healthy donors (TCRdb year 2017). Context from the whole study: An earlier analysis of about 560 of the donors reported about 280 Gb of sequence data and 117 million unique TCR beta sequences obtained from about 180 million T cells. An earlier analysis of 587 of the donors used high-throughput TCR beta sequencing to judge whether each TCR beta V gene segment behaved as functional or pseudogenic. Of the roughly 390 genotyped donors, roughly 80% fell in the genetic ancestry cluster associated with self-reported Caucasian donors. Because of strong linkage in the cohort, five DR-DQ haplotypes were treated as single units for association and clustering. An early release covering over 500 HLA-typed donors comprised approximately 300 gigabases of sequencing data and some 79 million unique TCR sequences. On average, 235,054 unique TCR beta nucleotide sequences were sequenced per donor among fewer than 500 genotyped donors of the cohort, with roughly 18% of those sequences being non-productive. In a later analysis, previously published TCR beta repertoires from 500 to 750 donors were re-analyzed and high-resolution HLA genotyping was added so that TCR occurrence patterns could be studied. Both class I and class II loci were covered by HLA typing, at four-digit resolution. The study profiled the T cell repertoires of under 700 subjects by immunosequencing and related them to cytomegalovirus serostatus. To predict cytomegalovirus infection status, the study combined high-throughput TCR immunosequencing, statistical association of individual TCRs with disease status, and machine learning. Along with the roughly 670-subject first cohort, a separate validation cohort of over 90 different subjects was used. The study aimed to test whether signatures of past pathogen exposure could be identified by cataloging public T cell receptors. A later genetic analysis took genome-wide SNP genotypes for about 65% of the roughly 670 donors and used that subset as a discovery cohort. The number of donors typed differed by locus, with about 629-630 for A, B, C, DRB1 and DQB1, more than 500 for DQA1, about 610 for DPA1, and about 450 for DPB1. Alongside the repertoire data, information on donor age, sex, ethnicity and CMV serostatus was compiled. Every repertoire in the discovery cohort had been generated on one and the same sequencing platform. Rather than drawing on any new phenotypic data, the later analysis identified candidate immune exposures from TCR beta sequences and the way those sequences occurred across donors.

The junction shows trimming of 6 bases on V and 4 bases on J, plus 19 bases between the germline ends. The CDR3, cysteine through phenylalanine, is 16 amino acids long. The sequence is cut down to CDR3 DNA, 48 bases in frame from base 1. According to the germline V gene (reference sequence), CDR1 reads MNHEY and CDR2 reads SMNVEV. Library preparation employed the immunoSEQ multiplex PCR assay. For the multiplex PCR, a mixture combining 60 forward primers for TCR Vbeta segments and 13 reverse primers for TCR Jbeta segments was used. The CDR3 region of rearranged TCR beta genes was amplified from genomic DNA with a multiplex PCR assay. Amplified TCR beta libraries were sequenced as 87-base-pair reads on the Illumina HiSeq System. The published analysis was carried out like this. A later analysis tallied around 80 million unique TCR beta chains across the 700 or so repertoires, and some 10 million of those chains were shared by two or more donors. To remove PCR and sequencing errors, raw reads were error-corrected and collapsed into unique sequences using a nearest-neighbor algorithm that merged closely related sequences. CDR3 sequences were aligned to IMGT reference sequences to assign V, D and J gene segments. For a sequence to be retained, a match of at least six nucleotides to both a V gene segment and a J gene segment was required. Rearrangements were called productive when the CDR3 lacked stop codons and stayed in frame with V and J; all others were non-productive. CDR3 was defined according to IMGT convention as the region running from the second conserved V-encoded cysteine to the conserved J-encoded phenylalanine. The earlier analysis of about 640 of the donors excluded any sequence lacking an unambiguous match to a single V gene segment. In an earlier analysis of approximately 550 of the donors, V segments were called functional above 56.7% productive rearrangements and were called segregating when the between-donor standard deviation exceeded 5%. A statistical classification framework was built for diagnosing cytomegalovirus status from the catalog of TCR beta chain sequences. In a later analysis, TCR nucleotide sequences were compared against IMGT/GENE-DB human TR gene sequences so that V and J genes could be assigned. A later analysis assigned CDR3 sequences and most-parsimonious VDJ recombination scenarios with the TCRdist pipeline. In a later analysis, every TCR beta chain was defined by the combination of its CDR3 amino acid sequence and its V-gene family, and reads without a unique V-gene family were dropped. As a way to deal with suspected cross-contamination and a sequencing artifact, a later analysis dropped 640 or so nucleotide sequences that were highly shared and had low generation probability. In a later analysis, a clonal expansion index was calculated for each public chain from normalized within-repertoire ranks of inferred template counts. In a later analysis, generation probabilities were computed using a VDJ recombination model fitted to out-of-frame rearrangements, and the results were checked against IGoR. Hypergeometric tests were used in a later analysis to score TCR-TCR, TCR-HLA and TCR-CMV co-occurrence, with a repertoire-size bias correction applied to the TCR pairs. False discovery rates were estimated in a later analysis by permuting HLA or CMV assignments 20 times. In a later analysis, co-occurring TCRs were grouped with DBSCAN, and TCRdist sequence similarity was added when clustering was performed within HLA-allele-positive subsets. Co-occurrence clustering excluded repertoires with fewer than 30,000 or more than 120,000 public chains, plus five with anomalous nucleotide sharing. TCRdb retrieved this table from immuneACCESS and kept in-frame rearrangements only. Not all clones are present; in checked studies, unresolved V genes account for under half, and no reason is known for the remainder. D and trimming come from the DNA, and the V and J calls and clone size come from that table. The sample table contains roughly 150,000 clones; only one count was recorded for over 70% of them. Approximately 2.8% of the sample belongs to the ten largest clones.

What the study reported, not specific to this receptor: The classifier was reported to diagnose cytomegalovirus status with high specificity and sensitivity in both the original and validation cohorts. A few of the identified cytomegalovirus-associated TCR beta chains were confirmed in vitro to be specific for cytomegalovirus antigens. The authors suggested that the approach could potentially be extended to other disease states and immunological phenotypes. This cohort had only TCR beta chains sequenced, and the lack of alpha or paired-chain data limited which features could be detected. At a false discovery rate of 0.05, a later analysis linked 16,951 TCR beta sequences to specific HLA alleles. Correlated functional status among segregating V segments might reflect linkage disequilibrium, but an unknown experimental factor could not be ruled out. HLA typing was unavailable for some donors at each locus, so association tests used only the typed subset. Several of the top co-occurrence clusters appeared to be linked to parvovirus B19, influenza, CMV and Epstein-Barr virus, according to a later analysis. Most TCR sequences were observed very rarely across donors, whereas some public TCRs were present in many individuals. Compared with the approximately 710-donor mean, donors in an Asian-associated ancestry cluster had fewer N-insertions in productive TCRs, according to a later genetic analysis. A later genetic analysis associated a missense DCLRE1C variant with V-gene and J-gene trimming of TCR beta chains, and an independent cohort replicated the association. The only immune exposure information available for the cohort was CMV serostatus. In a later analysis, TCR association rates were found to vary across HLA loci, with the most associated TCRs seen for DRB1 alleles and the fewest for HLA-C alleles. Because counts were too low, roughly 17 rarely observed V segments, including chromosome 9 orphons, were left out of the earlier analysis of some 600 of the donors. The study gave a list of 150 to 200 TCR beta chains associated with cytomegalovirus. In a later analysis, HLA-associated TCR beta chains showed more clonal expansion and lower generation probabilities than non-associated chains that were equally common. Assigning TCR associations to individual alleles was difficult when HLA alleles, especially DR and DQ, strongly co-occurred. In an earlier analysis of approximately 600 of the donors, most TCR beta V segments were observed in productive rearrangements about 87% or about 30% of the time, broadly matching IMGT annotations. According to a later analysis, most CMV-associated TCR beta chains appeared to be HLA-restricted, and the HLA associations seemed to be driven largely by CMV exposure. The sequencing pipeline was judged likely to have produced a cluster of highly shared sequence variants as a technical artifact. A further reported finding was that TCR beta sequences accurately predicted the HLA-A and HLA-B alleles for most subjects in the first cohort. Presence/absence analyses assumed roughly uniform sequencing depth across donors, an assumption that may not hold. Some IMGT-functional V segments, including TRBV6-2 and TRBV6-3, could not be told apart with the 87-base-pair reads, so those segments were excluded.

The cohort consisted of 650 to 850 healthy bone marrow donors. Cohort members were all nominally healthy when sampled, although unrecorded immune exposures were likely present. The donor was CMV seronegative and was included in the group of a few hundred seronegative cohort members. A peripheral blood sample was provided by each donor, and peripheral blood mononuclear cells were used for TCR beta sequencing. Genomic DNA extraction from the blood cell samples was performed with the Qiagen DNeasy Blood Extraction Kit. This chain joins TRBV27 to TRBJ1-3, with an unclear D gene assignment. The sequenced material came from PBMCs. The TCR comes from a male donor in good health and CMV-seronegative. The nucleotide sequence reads TGTGCCAGCAGGCTCCACGCAGCCGGGATAGGAAACACCATATATTTT. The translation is CASRLHAAGIGNTIYF.